The 8 T cell receptor beta chains listed next were all sequenced from one sample in a study of blood T cell repertoires in COVID-19. The repertoire was sequenced with immunoSEQ multiplex PCR; TCRdb's copy has only in-frame clones and lacks some. The sample holds over 70,000 clones, 70% to 80% seen once. Sample: peripheral blood. These receptors originate from an older man with active or convalescent COVID-19.

The V and J genes are TRBV6-1 and TRBJ2-5; TRBD2 aligns across 9 bases. V lost 4 bases to trimming and J lost 3 bases; unmatched junction nucleotides: 18. The length of the CDR3 is 19 residues. Germline lookup yields CDR1 MNHNS and CDR2 SASEGT. CDR3 sequence: CASSARRLTISGGEETQYF. DNA of the CDR3: TGTGCCAGCAGTGCCCGAAGACTTACGATTAGCGGGGGTGAAGAGACCCAGTACTTC.

The gene calls are TRBV27 and TRBJ2-3; possible D gene TRBD2, 5 bases. CDR1 is MNHEY and CDR2 is SMNVEV in the germline V gene (reference sequence). The CDR3 has 15 residues. V was clipped by 5 bases and J by 5 bases, with 17 bases between them. The DNA for the CDR3 is TGTGCCAGCAGTACACCCTCGAGAGGGAAAGATACGCAGTATTTT. It is translated as CASSTPSRGKDTQYF.

V usage is TRBV5-4 and J usage is TRBJ2-6, with a weak D call TRBD1 (6 bases). The V and J ends lost 5 bases and 2 bases respectively, with 11 bases between them. Germline-derived CDR1 and CDR2 are SGHNT and YYREEE (reference sequence). This CDR3 region has 15 residues. CDR3 residues: CASRTAGAGANVLTF. The CDR3 DNA reads TGTGCCAGCAGGACTGCAGGGGCTGGGGCCAACGTCCTGACTTTC.

The gene calls are TRBV5-1 and TRBJ2-1, with 8 bases aligning to TRBD1. Germline loops: CDR1 SGHRS, CDR2 YFSETQ. CDR3 length: 13 residues. Trimming at V came to 3 bases and at J to 14 bases, leaving 10 bases not matched to a gene. The CDR3 here is CASSYSGGTGEFF. The DNA of the CDR3 is TGCGCCAGCAGCTACTCTGGTGGGACAGGAGAGTTCTTC.

The genes are TRBV14 and TRBJ2-7; D uncertain. This CDR3 region has 15 residues. Germline CDR1 is SGHDN and CDR2 is FVKESK. The V gene lost 0 bases and the J gene lost 6 bases, with 15 bases spanning the gap. As DNA, the CDR3 is TGTGCCAGCAGCCAAGATAGCCGTACCTGGGTCGAGCAGTACTTC. This translates into CASSQDSRTWVEQYF.

V usage is TRBV19 and J usage is TRBJ1-5, with D maybe TRBD1 (5 bases). Germline CDR1 is LNHDA and CDR2 is SQIVND (reference sequence). This CDR3 comprises 13 residues. The V and J ends lost 3 bases and 5 bases respectively, with 8 bases between them. Here the CDR3 reads CASSIQGDQPQHF. In DNA, the CDR3 is TGTGCCAGTAGTATTCAAGGGGATCAGCCCCAGCATTTT.

The gene calls are TRBV30 and TRBJ2-2; 8 nucleotides line up with TRBD1. CDR1 is GTSNPN and CDR2 is SVGIG in the germline V gene (reference sequence). The CDR3 extends over 16 amino acids. After removal of 6 bases from V and 5 bases from J, the junction contained 14 bases not matched to a gene. The CDR3 nucleotides are TGTGCCTGCTTGGGAGGACAGGGATATGGAACCGGGGAGCTGTTTTTT. It codes for CACLGGQGYGTGELFF.

This sequence joins TRBV3-1 (or the pseudogene TRBV3-2) and TRBJ1-2; TRBD1 aligns across 8 bases. Germline loops: CDR1 LGHDT, CDR2 YNNKEL (reference sequence). The junction had 4 bases not matched to a gene; V was cut back by 0 bases and J by 4 bases. CDR3 length: 15 amino acids. The CDR3 DNA sequence: TGTGCCAGCAGCCAAGACGGAGACAGGGGCTATGGCTACACCTTC. This codes for CASSQDGDRGYGYTF.